These 30 T cell receptor beta chains were all obtained from the same sample, sequenced in a study of response to subunit inactivated influenza vaccine. TCRdb re-derived calls from the RT-PCR reads in MiXCR, one entry per CDR3 protein. The sample lists about 520,000 distinct CDR3 sequences; 7.2% were seen once. The sequenced sample was PBMCs from blood, obtained around 25 months after vaccination. The receptors come from a man between 45 and 75 years old who received an inactivated influenza vaccine.

This clonotype was counted a few times. This sequence joins TRBV3-1 and TRBJ2-7; 8 positions match TRBD2. There are 16 residues in the CDR3. V trimming: 4 bases; J trimming: 0 bases; junction bases outside the gene matches: 8. Germline CDR1 reads LGHDT; CDR2 reads YNNKEL (reference sequence). The CDR3 sequence is CASSRTGSGTSYEQYF. The CDR3 nucleotides read TGTGCCAGCAGCCGAACAGGTAGCGGGACCTCCTACGAGCAGTACTTC.

This clonotype was seen a few times. Written as DNA, the CDR3 is TGCGCCAGCAGCCAGGCCGGGACCGACGTTTACGAGCAGTACTTC. Protein sequence: CASSQAGTDVYEQYF. This chain joins TRBV4-1 and TRBJ2-7; either TRBD1 or TRBD2 may fit D (5 bases each). Germline assignment: CDR1 MGHRA and CDR2 YSYEKL. The CDR3 spans 15 residues. Between the trimmed V and J ends, which lost 3 bases and 4 bases, there was a span of 16 bases.

This clonotype was seen many times. The CDR3 DNA follows: TGTGCCAGCAGTTTCGTCCTAGCTGTGGATACGCAGTATTTT. It yields the protein CASSFVLAVDTQYF. This sequence joins TRBV12-3 or TRBV12-4 and TRBJ2-3, with D tentatively TRBD2 (5 bases). The V end lost 3 bases, the J end lost 6 bases, and 13 bases lay between the germline ends. The CDR3 loop spans 14 amino acids.

The chain couples TRBV20-1 to TRBJ2-7, with TRBD2 matching 12 bases. Germline V gives CDR1 DFQATT, CDR2 SNEGSKA (reference sequence). There are 15 residues in the CDR3. V was clipped by 3 bases and J by 5 bases; unmatched bases: 8. CDR3 nucleotides: TGCAGTGCTAGGAGGGCTAGCGGGGGGGCCGACGAGCAGTACTTC. Protein product: CSARRASGGADEQYF.

V usage is TRBV6-5 and J usage is TRBJ1-1; D gene unclear. Trimming took 3 bases from V and 2 from J, leaving 10 bases between them. Per germline, CDR1 MNHEY and CDR2 SVGAGI. The CDR3 has 14 residues. Here the CDR3 DNA reads TGTGCCAGCAGTTATTCAGGAGAAAACACTGAAGCTTTCTTT. Its translation is CASSYSGENTEAFF.

This chain links TRBV10-3 with TRBJ2-5, with a possible D match to TRBD1 (5 bases). V lost 3 bases, J lost 2 bases, and 10 bases lay in between. The V gene's germline CDR1 is ENHRY and CDR2 SYGVKD. The CDR3 runs to 14 residues. The CDR3: CAISDPRQQETQYF. For the CDR3, the DNA is TGTGCCATCAGTGACCCTAGACAGCAAGAGACCCAGTACTTC.

This clonotype was detected ten times or more. The chain carries TRBV7-2 and TRBJ2-3; D is unresolved. CDR1 and CDR2 from the germline V gene are SGHTA and FQGNSA. The CDR3 loop spans 12 amino acids. V was trimmed by 5 bases and J by 6 bases, leaving 9 bases between them. The CDR3 here is CASSPMGDTQYF. The CDR3 DNA reads TGTGCCAGCAGCCCGATGGGGGATACGCAGTATTTT.

Many counts were recorded for this clonotype. V gene TRBV5-6 combines with J gene TRBJ2-5; 8 bases map to TRBD2. Germline assignment: CDR1 SGHDT and CDR2 YYEEEE. J lost 0 bases, V lost 3 bases, and 10 bases had no gene match. The CDR3 is 17 residues long. The CDR3 is CASSSGGGGPDQETQYF. CDR3 sequence (DNA): TGTGCCAGCAGCTCGGGCGGCGGGGGGCCCGACCAAGAGACCCAGTACTTC.

The CDR3 DNA is TGCGCCAGCAGCCGATCAGGGGGCGCCAACTACAATGAGCAGTTCTTC. Its protein is CASSRSGGANYNEQFF. The V gene is TRBV4-3, the J gene TRBJ2-1; 8 bases fit TRBD1. The CDR3 spans 16 residues. Losses at the gene ends were 4 bases for V and 3 bases for J; bases not matched to a gene: 8. Germline-derived CDR1 and CDR2 are LGHNA and YSLEER.

This clonotype was recorded a few times. The chain carries TRBV4-1 and TRBJ2-6; no firm D call. Germline V gives CDR1 MGHRA, CDR2 YSYEKL. The V end was cut by 3 bases, the J end by 11 bases, with 8 bases between. CDR3 length equals 12 residues. CDR3 sequence reads: CASSHVLDVLTF. The DNA of the CDR3 is TGCGCCAGCAGCCACGTCTTGGACGTCCTGACTTTC.

V is TRBV11-2 and J is TRBJ2-7, with D perhaps matching TRBD1 or TRBD2 (6 bases each). The CDR3 spans 16 residues. The V and J ends lost 1 base and 3 bases respectively, with 16 bases between them. Germline CDR1 and CDR2: SGHAT and FQNNGV. CDR3 amino acids: CASSLGGGPVVYEQYF. CDR3 coding DNA: TGTGCCAGCAGCTTAGGTGGGGGGCCTGTCGTCTACGAGCAGTACTTC. Full variable domain (rest looked up from reference TRBV11-2 and TRBJ2-7): EAGVAQSPRYKIIEKRQSVAFWCNPISGHATLYWYQQILGQGPKLLIQFQNNGVVDDSQLPKDRFSAERLKGVDSTLKIQPAKLEDSAVYLCASSLGGGPVVYEQYFGPGTRLTVT.

There are many counts of this clonotype. The chain recombines TRBV28 with TRBJ2-7; 7 nucleotides match TRBD1. This CDR3 has 14 amino acids. V trimming: 8 bases; J trimming: 2 bases; junction bases outside the gene matches: 9. Germline loops: CDR1 MDHEN, CDR2 SYDVKM. The CDR3 DNA sequence: TGTGCCAGCTACGGAGCGACAGGGACCTACGAGCAGTACTTC. Translation gives CASYGATGTYEQYF.

The V and J genes are TRBV11-2 and TRBJ2-6, with D possibly TRBD1 on 5 matching bases. V gave up 0 bases and J gave up 0 bases, with 15 bases separating them. The CDR3 runs to 19 residues. Germline CDR1 reads SGHAT; CDR2 reads FQNNGV. The CDR3 sequence: CASSLDRGLLNSGANVLTF. The CDR3 bases are TGTGCCAGCAGCTTAGATAGGGGCCTCCTCAACTCTGGGGCCAACGTCCTGACTTTC.

This clonotype was counted a few times. The chain employs TRBV11-2 and TRBJ2-7; perhaps TRBD1 as D (6 bases). Between the trimmed V and J ends, which lost 2 bases and 3 bases, there was a span of 11 bases. This CDR3 has 14 amino acids. Germline V CDR1 and CDR2: SGHAT, FQNNGV. The CDR3: CASSLRGNVYEQYF. In DNA, the CDR3 is TGTGCCAGCAGCTTAAGGGGGAATGTCTACGAGCAGTACTTC.

This clonotype was recorded at least ten times. The V gene is TRBV18, the J gene TRBJ2-7; D is undetermined. This CDR3 contains 11 residues. Deletions cut 2 bases from V and 5 bases from J, with 4 bases between. Germline V CDR1 and CDR2: KGHSH, LQKENI. The CDR3 here is CASSPGHEQYF. The CDR3 region has the DNA TGTGCCAGCTCACCAGGGCACGAGCAGTACTTC.

This clonotype has more than one count but fewer than ten. The chain uses TRBV7-2 and TRBJ2-7, with 7 bases fitting TRBD2. This CDR3 has 14 residues. Germline CDR1 SGHTA, CDR2 FQGNSA. With V trimmed by 5 bases and J by 3 bases, 7 bases remained unmatched. CDR3 sequence: CASSGGVAGYEQYF. The CDR3 coding sequence is TGTGCCAGCAGCGGGGGTGTAGCGGGCTACGAGCAGTACTTC.

Comment on this clonotype: A read error may explain this, as a much larger clone is one base away. The chain has TRBV20-1 and TRBJ2-7; unclear D gene. The CDR3 totals 12 residues. The germline V gene encodes CDR1 DFQATT and CDR2 SNEGSKA (reference sequence). The CDR3 is CCASADTYEQYF. CDR3 DNA sequence: TGCTGTGCCTCGGCGGATACCTACGAGCAGTACTTC.

This chain links TRBV10-1 with TRBJ1-1; unclear D gene. CDR1 is WNHNN, CDR2 SYGVQD, per germline (reference sequence). There are 13 residues in the CDR3. Trimming took off 4 bases at V and 3 bases at J, with 9 bases between the two ends. DNA for the CDR3: TGCGCCAGCAGTGGTAACAGCTACACTGAAGCTTTCTTT. It codes for CASSGNSYTEAFF.

The gene calls are TRBV29-1 and TRBJ2-5, with 8 nucleotides matching TRBD2. The CDR3 runs 12 residues. V trimming: 3 bases; J trimming: 5 bases; junction bases outside the gene matches: 2. Germline V CDR1 and CDR2: SQVTM, ANQGSEA. CDR3 nucleotide sequence: TGCAGCGTTGAGACTAGCGTTGAGACCCAGTACTTC. Amino acids: CSVETSVETQYF.

This clonotype was detected many times. The chain recombines TRBV5-1 with TRBJ2-1, with D possibly TRBD1 on 6 matching bases. The germline gives CDR1 SGHRS, CDR2 YFSETQ. CDR3 length equals 14 residues. Deletions cut 4 bases from V and 8 bases from J, with 16 bases between. CDR3 amino acids: CASSPGEGTYEQFF. The DNA for the CDR3 is TGCGCCAGCAGCCCTGGTGAGGGGACATATGAGCAGTTCTTC.

About this clonotype: A much larger clonotype is one base distant, so this may be a read error. V and J are TRBV12-3 or TRBV12-4 and TRBJ1-1; D is unresolved. This CDR3 is built from 14 residues. The ends were cut back, 2 bases at V and 1 base at J, with 8 bases in the middle. CDR3 protein: CASSLRVPNTEAFF. CDR3 in DNA: TGTGCCAGCAGTTTACGGGTTCCGAACACTGAAGCTTTCTTT.

The table lists this clonotype with many counts. The CDR3 DNA follows: TGTGCCACCAGTGATTTGCTCGGGGGAACCACAGATACGCAGTATTTT. Its translation: CATSDLLGGTTDTQYF. The V and J genes are TRBV24-1 and TRBJ2-3; D perhaps matches TRBD2 (6 bases). V lost 0 bases and J 2 bases, leaving 11 bases between the germline ends. The CDR3 totals 16 residues. Germline V lookup: CDR1 KGHDR, CDR2 SFDVKD.

V is TRBV28 and J is TRBJ1-5; D perhaps matches TRBD1 (5 bases). This CDR3 has 15 residues. Germline lookup yields CDR1 MDHEN and CDR2 SYDVKM. V was shortened by 5 bases and J by 5 bases, with 16 bases between the two germline ends. CDR3 region: CASSLAGTLDQPQHF. The CDR3 DNA is TGTGCCAGCAGTCTCGCGGGGACGTTGGATCAGCCCCAGCATTTT.

The sample holds many counts of this clonotype. The V call is TRBV5-1, the J call TRBJ2-6, with a possible D match to TRBD1 (5 bases). Between the trimmed V and J ends, which lost 0 bases and 1 base, there was a span of 14 bases. Germline-derived CDR1 and CDR2 are SGHRS and YFSETQ. The CDR3 contains 18 residues. This chain's CDR3 is CASSLGRTPISGANVLTF. The CDR3 nucleotides read TGCGCCAGCAGCTTGGGCCGGACACCGATTTCTGGGGCCAACGTCCTGACTTTC.

This clonotype was recorded a few times. The V call is TRBV3-1, the J call TRBJ2-7, with D maybe TRBD2 (5 bases). Germline V gene lookup returns CDR1 LGHDT and CDR2 YNNKEL (reference sequence). The CDR3 spans 15 residues. The germline V and J ends were trimmed by 5 bases and 5 bases, with 19 bases remaining between them. The CDR3 sequence is CASSKEVPFTHEQYF. Here the CDR3 DNA reads TGTGCCAGCAGCAAGGAGGTGCCTTTTACCCACGAGCAGTACTTC.

The chain recombines TRBV29-1 with TRBJ1-2; D gene uncertain. Germline lookup yields CDR1 SQVTM and CDR2 ANQGSEA. Trimming left V 3 bases short and J 8 bases short, with 16 bases between. The CDR3 has 13 amino acids. The CDR3 is CSVEVGGLGGYTF. The CDR3 coding sequence is TGCAGCGTTGAGGTGGGCGGGCTAGGCGGCTACACCTTC.

This CDR3 is CASSYGGRYGYTF. The CDR3 bases are TGTGCCAGCAGTTACGGGGGAAGATACGGCTACACCTTC. V usage is TRBV6-2 or TRBV6-3 and J usage is TRBJ1-2; tentative D call: TRBD1 (5 bases). Trimming took off 2 bases at V and 8 bases at J, with 12 bases between the two ends. This CDR3 has 13 residues. From germline, CDR1 is MNHEY and CDR2 SVGEGT.

This clonotype was counted between two and nine times. The V gene is TRBV12-3 or TRBV12-4, the J gene TRBJ1-2, with a weak D call TRBD1 (5 bases). V lost 6 bases and J 3 bases, leaving 11 bases between the germline ends. This CDR3 has 13 amino acids. In nucleotides, the CDR3 is TGTGCCAGCAGGAGGGGAGACGACTATGGCTACACCTTC. Amino acids: CASRRGDDYGYTF.

The sample holds a few counts of this clonotype. This chain joins TRBV25-1 and TRBJ1-1; D is possibly TRBD1 (6 bases). Per germline, CDR1 MGHDK and CDR2 SYGVNS. Trimming shortened V by 6 bases and J by 1 base, and 9 bases separated the two germline ends. This CDR3 is 13 amino acids long. CDR3: CASRSGENTEAFF. The DNA of the CDR3 is TGTGCCAGCAGGTCAGGGGAGAACACTGAAGCTTTCTTT.

This clonotype has only a few counts. V and J are TRBV9 and TRBJ2-5; the match to TRBD2 covers 11 bases. The CDR3 runs to 16 residues. V gave up 4 bases and J gave up 2 bases; unmatched junction bases: 7. Per the germline V gene, CDR1 is SGDLS and CDR2 is YYNGEE. The CDR3 reads CASSPRLAGLQETQYF. In DNA, the CDR3 is TGTGCCAGCAGCCCAAGACTAGCGGGATTGCAAGAGACCCAGTACTTC.